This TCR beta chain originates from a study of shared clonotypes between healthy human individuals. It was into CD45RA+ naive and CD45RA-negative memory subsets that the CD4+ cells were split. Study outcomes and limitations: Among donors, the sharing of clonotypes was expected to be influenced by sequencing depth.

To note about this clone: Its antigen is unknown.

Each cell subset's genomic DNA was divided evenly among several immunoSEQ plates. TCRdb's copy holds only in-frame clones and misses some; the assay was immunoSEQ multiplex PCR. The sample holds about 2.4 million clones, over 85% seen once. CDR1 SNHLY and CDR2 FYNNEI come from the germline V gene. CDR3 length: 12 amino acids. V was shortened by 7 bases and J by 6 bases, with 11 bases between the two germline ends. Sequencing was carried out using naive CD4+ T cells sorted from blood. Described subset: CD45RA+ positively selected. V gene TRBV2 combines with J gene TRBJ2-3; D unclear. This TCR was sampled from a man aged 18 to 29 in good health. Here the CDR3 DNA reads TGTGCCAGCACCCTCGTGGGGGATACGCAGTATTTT. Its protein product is CASTLVGDTQYF.